The 3 T cell receptor beta chains below come from one sample, sequenced in a study of blood T cell repertoires in COVID-19. The table came from immunoSEQ multiplex PCR; TCRdb's copy has only in-frame clones and leaves some out. In the table there are some 530,000 clones, 75% to 90% of which are singletons. Sequencing was carried out using peripheral blood. Receptors were obtained from a human donor in a cohort sampled during active COVID-19.

The CDR3, as DNA: TGTGCCAGCAGTTCACTTATTCATACGCAGTATTTT. Translated: CASSSLIHTQYF. The chain recombines TRBV2 with TRBJ2-3; D gene uncertain. The V and J ends lost 5 bases and 7 bases respectively, with 10 bases between them. The CDR3 totals 12 residues. Per germline, CDR1 SNHLY and CDR2 FYNNEI.

The V and J genes are TRBV6-5 and TRBJ1-4; TRBD1 matches at 7 bases. The germline CDR1 and CDR2 sequences are MNHEY and SVGAGI. The length of the CDR3 is 15 residues. J was trimmed by 2 bases and V by 6 bases; bases with no gene match: 6. CDR3 amino acids: CASRQDRATNEKLFF. DNA for the CDR3: TGTGCCAGCAGACAAGACAGGGCTACTAATGAAAAACTGTTTTTT.

The chain links TRBV30 to TRBJ1-4; D is uncertain. Looked up from germline, CDR1 is GTSNPN and CDR2 is SVGIG (reference sequence). The length of the CDR3 is 16 residues. Trimming pared 4 bases from V and 0 bases from J, leaving 15 bases between. CDR3 in DNA: TGTGCCTGGACTGCAAGTCCGGGAGCAACTAATGAAAAACTGTTTTTT. It encodes CAWTASPGATNEKLFF.